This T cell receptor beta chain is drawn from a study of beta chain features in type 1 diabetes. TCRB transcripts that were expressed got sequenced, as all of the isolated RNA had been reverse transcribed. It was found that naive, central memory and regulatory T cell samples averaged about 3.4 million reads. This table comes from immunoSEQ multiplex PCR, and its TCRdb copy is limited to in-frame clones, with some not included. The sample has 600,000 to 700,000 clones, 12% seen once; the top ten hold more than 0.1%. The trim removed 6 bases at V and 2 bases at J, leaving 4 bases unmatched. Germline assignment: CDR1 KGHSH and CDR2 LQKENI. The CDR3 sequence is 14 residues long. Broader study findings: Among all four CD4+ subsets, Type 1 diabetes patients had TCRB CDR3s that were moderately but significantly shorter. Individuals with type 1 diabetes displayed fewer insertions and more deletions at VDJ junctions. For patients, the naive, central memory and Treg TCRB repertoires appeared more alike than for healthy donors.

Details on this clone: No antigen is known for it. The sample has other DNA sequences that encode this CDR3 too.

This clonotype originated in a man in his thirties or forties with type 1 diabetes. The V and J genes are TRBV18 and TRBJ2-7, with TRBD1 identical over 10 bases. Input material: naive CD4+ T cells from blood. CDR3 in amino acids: CASSPGQGAYEQYF. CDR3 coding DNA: TGTGCCAGCTCCCCTGGACAGGGGGCCTACGAGCAGTACTTC.